The rows below give T cell receptor beta chains drawn from one sample of a study of T cell responses to AZD1222 COVID-19 vaccine. Generated by immunoSEQ multiplex PCR, the TCRdb table keeps only in-frame clones and is missing some. The repertoire holds about 120,000 clones, with around 86% as singletons. Sequenced here: peripheral blood, sampled 28 days after the second AZD1222 dose. These receptors were taken from an adult who received the AZD1222 COVID-19 vaccine. CDR3s include the opening cysteine and the closing phenylalanine or tryptophan. The D gene is left open where the match is weak. Not every row has a clone size; where given, it reads once, few, many or a size class.

clone_size j_call d_call v_call cdr3_aa cdr3_nt
. TRBJ2-2 . TRBV5-1 CASSLGGLTGELFF TGCGCCAGCAGCTTGGGTGGCCTCACCGGGGAGCTGTTTTTT
. TRBJ2-2 TRBD2 TRBV7-6 CASSMTSGTNTGELFF TGTGCCAGCAGCATGACTAGCGGGACCAACACCGGGGAGCTGTTTTTT
. TRBJ2-5 . TRBV5-6 CASSFNLETQYF TGTGCCAGCAGCTTTAATCTAGAGACCCAGTACTTC
. TRBJ2-2 . TRBV28 CASSPVNTGELFF TGTGCCAGCAGTCCGGTGAACACCGGGGAGCTGTTTTTT
. TRBJ1-4 . TRBV2 CASSSGASGVFF TGTGCCAGCAGCTCGGGGGCCTCTGGGGTGTTTTTT
once TRBJ2-1 . TRBV7-9 CASSLPQLGVRFF TGTGCCAGCAGCTTGCCCCAGTTGGGGGTGCGGTTCTTC
. TRBJ2-2 . TRBV19 CASRNSRGKTGELFF TGTGCCAGTAGGAACAGCAGGGGTAAAACCGGGGAGCTGTTTTTT
. TRBJ1-1 . TRBV6-5 CAGKDRNTEAFF TGTGCCGGAAAGGACAGGAACACTGAAGCTTTCTTT
. TRBJ1-1 TRBD1 TRBV9 CASSVGPQPGTGDTEAFF TGTGCCAGCAGCGTAGGACCACAACCCGGGACAGGAGACACTGAAGCTTTCTTT
. TRBJ2-4 . TRBV28 CASSLLAGNIQYF TGTGCCAGCAGTTTACTGGCGGGGAACATTCAGTACTTC
. TRBJ2-5 . TRBV7-2 CASSPGLYRGETQYF TGTGCCAGCAGCCCGGGACTTTATCGGGGGGAGACCCAGTACTTC
. TRBJ2-3 TRBD2 TRBV5-4 CASSFTSGGTDTQYF TGTGCCAGCAGCTTTACTAGCGGGGGCACAGATACGCAGTATTTT
. TRBJ2-7 . TRBV25-1 CASRTSLGEQYF TGTGCCAGCCGTACTTCCTTGGGGGAGCAGTACTTC
. TRBJ1-1 . TRBV29-1 CSALTGYVRTEAFF TGCAGCGCCTTAACAGGTTATGTGCGCACTGAAGCTTTCTTT
. TRBJ1-2 . TRBV4-1 CASSPTGYGYTF TGCGCCAGCAGCCCGACAGGCTATGGCTACACCTTC
once TRBJ1-1 . TRBV5-1 CASSRPGAVNTEAFF TGCGCCAGCAGCCGTCCGGGGGCAGTGAACACTGAAGCTTTCTTT
. TRBJ1-1 . TRBV28 CVTGTGGNTEAFF TGTGTTACCGGGACGGGGGGGAACACTGAAGCTTTCTTT
. TRBJ1-3 . TRBV4-1 CASSQESSEPGNTIYF TGCGCCAGCAGCCAAGAGAGTTCAGAACCTGGAAACACCATATATTTT
. TRBJ1-4 . TRBV4-1 CASSQTPGNEKLFF TGCGCCAGCAGCCAAACACCAGGGAATGAAAAACTGTTTTTT
. TRBJ1-5 . TRBV4-1 CASSLQVTTASNQPQHF TGCGCCAGCAGCCTGCAGGTAACGACGGCTAGCAATCAGCCCCAGCATTTT
. TRBJ2-2 TRBD1 TRBV6-5 CASSYETGPNTGELFF TGTGCCAGCAGTTACGAGACAGGGCCGAACACCGGGGAGCTGTTTTTT
. TRBJ1-3 TRBD1 TRBV27 CASSLTPTGGGNTIYF TGTGCCAGCAGTTTAACCCCGACAGGGGGAGGAAACACCATATATTTT
. TRBJ1-1 . TRBV7-8 CASSLYQENTEAFF TGTGCCAGCAGCTTATACCAAGAAAACACTGAAGCTTTCTTT
. TRBJ2-1 . TRBV7-2 CASSLDGTKSAEQFF TGTGCCAGCAGCTTAGACGGGACGAAGTCGGCTGAGCAGTTCTTC
. TRBJ1-2 TRBD1 TRBV6-5 CASRRDRLNYGYTF TGTGCCAGCAGGCGGGACAGACTCAACTATGGCTACACCTTC
few TRBJ2-5 TRBD1 TRBV9 CASSANWDRGEETQYF TGTGCCAGCAGCGCAAATTGGGACAGGGGGGAAGAGACCCAGTACTTC
once TRBJ2-1 TRBD1 TRBV18 CASSPRTGGYNEQFF TGTGCCAGCTCACCAAGGACAGGGGGATACAATGAGCAGTTCTTC
many TRBJ1-2 TRBD1 TRBV14 CASSQDLGTAYGYTF TGTGCCAGCAGCCAAGATTTGGGGACAGCTTATGGCTACACCTTC
. TRBJ1-6 TRBD1 TRBV19 CASTDRGPNSPLHF TGTGCCAGCACCGACAGGGGGCCTAATTCACCCCTCCACTTT
. TRBJ1-1 . TRBV7-6 CASSLGAGDNTEAFF TGTGCCAGCAGCTTAGGGGCAGGGGATAACACTGAAGCTTTCTTT
. TRBJ2-1 . TRBV7-9 CASSLIGAEYEQFF TGTGCCAGCAGCTTAATAGGGGCAGAATACGAGCAGTTCTTC
. TRBJ2-7 TRBD1 TRBV3-1/TRBV3-2 CASSHAGTGASYEQYF TGTGCCAGCAGCCACGCGGGGACAGGTGCCTCCTACGAGCAGTACTTC
. TRBJ1-5 . TRBV7-3 CASSKTTRYSNQPQHF TGTGCCAGCAGCAAAACCACCCGGTATAGCAATCAGCCCCAGCATTTT
. TRBJ1-5 TRBD1 TRBV19 CASSIFEGALNQPQHF TGTGCCAGTAGTATATTTGAGGGGGCCCTCAATCAGCCCCAGCATTTT
. TRBJ1-5 TRBD1 TRBV7-8 CASSLGDSYQPQHF TGTGCCAGCAGCTTAGGGGACAGCTATCAGCCCCAGCATTTT
. TRBJ1-5 TRBD1 TRBV7-9 CASSTTGTGYSNQPQHF TGTGCCAGCAGCACGACCGGGACAGGGTATAGCAATCAGCCCCAGCATTTT
. TRBJ2-1 TRBD1 TRBV2 CASRDRVTYNEQFF TGTGCCAGCAGGGACAGGGTGACCTACAATGAGCAGTTCTTC
once TRBJ2-5 . TRBV12-5 CASGLGLRETQYF TGTGCTAGTGGTTTGGGCCTAAGAGAGACCCAGTACTTC
. TRBJ2-4 . TRBV11-3 CASSFGPTNGIQYF TGTGCCAGCAGCTTTGGACCGACGAACGGCATTCAGTACTTC